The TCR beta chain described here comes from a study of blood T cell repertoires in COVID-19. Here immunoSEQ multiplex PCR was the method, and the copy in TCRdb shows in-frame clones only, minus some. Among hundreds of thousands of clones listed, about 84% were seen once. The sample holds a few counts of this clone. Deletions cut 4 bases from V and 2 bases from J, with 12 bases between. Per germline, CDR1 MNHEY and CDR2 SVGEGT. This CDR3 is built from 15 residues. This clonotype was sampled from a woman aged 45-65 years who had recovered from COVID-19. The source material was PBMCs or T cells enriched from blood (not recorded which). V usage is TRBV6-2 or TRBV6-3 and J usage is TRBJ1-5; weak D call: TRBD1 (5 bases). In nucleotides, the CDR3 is TGTGCCAGCAGTTTCCAGGGAACGCGCAATCAGCCCCAGCATTTT. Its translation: CASSFQGTRNQPQHF.